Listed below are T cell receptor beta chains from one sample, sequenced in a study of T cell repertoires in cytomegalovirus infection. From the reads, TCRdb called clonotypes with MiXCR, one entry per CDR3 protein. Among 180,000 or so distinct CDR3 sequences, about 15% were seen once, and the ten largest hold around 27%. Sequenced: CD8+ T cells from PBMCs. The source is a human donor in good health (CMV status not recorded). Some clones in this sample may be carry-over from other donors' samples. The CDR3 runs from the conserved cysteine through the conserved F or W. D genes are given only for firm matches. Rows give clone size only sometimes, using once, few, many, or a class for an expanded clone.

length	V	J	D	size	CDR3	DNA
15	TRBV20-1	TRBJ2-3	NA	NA	CSARIPAVPSYTQYF	TGCAGTGCTAGAATACCTGCGGTCCCGTCATATACGCAGTATTTT
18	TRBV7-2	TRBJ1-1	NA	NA	CASSRGPGRGSANTEAFF	TGTGCCAGCAGCAGAGGCCCGGGTAGGGGGTCGGCGAACACTGAAGCTTTCTTT
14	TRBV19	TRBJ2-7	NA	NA	CASSIDVVDYEQYF	TGTGCCAGTAGTATAGACGTCGTAGACTACGAGCAGTACTTC
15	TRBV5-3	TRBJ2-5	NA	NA	CASSPGDFWQETQYF	TGTGCCAGCAGCCCGGGGGACTTTTGGCAGGAGACCCAGTACTTC
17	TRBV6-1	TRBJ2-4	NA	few	CASSEGGLYLAKNIQYF	TGTGCCAGCAGTGAAGGGGGGCTATATTTAGCCAAAAACATTCAGTACTTC
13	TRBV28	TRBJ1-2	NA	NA	CASSLLGQPPDTF	TGTGCCAGCAGTTTATTAGGACAGCCCCCCGACACCTTC
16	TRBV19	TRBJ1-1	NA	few	CASSSSLWGAVTEAFF	TGTGCCAGTAGTAGCTCGCTGTGGGGGGCGGTCACTGAAGCTTTCTTT
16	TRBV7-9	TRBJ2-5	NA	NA	CASSPQKGTATETQYF	TGTGCCAGCAGCCCCCAGAAGGGGACTGCGACGGAGACCCAGTACTTC
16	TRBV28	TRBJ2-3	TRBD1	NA	CASSSSGQGHTDTQYF	TGTGCCAGCAGCTCCTCCGGACAGGGCCACACAGATACGCAGTATTTT
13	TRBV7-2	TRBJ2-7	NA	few	CASSLHGRDEQYF	TGTGCCAGCAGCTTACATGGCAGGGACGAGCAGTACTTC
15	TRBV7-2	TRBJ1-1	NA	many	CASSRTGFPNTEAFF	TGTGCCAGCAGCCGGACCGGGTTCCCGAACACTGAAGCTTTCTTT
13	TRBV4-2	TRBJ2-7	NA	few	CASSQDLGNEQYF	TGTGCCAGCAGCCAGGATTTAGGAAACGAGCAGTACTTC
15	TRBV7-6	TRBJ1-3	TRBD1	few	CASSLVGTAGNTIYF	TGTGCCAGCAGCTTAGTAGGGACAGCTGGAAACACCATATATTTT
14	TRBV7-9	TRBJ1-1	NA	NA	CASSYRDKNTEAFF	TGTGCCAGCAGCTACCGGGACAAGAACACTGAAGCTTTCTTT
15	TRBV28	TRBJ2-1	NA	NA	CASSLRGWDYNEQFF	TGTGCCAGCAGTTTAAGAGGTTGGGACTACAATGAGCAGTTCTTC
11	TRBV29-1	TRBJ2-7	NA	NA	CSVLFSYEQYF	TGCAGCGTTCTGTTCTCCTACGAGCAGTACTTC
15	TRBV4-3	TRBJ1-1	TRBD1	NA	CASSQEGQTDLEAFF	TGCGCCAGCAGCCAAGAGGGACAGACTGACCTTGAAGCTTTCTTT
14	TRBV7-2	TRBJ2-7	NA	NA	CASSPGLGDIGQYF	TGTGCCAGCAGCCCGGGACTCGGCGATATTGGGCAGTACTTC
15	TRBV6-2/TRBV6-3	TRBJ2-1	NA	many	CASTSRVPGRGEQFF	TGTGCCAGCACCTCCCGGGTGCCAGGCCGGGGTGAGCAGTTCTTC
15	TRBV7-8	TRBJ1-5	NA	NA	CASSLAGKGFQPQHF	TGTGCCAGCAGCTTAGCAGGGAAGGGGTTTCAGCCCCAGCATTTT
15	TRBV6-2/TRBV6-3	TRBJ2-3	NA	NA	CASNKDFWDKHTQYF	TGTGCCAGCAATAAGGATTTCTGGGACAAACATACGCAGTATTTT
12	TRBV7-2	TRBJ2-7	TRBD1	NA	CASRGDRDEQYF	TGTGCCAGCAGAGGGGACAGGGACGAGCAGTACTTC
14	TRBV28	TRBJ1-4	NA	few	CASSLPDNEEKLFF	TGTGCCAGCAGTTTGCCGGACAACGAAGAAAAACTGTTTTTT
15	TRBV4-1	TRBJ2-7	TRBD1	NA	CASSQRTGTEYEQYF	TGCGCCAGCAGCCAAAGGACAGGGACAGAGTACGAGCAGTACTTC
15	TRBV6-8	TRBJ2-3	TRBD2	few	CASSLAGASTDTQYF	TGTGCCAGCAGTCTAGCGGGGGCCAGCACAGATACGCAGTATTTT
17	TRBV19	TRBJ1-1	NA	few	CASSIPGTQGPNTEAFF	TGTGCCAGTAGTATCCCCGGGACTCAAGGTCCCAACACTGAAGCTTTCTTT
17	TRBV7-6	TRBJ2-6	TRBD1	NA	CASSSTGARSGANGLTF	TGTGCCAGCAGCTCGACAGGGGCCCGGTCTGGGGCCAACGGCCTGACTTTC
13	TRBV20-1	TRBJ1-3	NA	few	CSAPTYFENTIYF	TGCAGTGCTCCTACCTACTTCGAAAACACCATATATTTT
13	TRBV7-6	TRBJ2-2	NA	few	CASSLAITGELFF	TGTGCCAGCAGCTTGGCCATTACCGGGGAGCTGTTTTTT
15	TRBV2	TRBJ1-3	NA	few	CASSETRSLGNTIYF	TGTGCCAGCAGTGAAACGAGAAGTCTTGGAAACACCATATATTTT
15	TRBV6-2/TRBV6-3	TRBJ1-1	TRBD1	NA	CASSSMTGRSTEAFF	TGTGCCAGCAGTTCTATGACAGGGAGATCCACTGAAGCTTTCTTT
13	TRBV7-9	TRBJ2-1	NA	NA	CASSSPFYNEQFF	TGTGCCAGCAGCAGTCCCTTTTACAATGAGCAGTTCTTC
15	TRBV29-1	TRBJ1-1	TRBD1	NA	CSVEEGTGGATEAFF	TGCAGCGTTGAAGAAGGGACAGGGGGCGCGACTGAAGCTTTCTTT
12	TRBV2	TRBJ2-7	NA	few	CASSDRHYEQYF	TGTGCCAGCAGTGACCGGCACTACGAGCAGTACTTC
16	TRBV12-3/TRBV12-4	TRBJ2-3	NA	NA	CASSLGVLGVTDTQYF	TGTGCCAGCAGTTTAGGAGTATTGGGGGTCACAGATACGCAGTATTTT
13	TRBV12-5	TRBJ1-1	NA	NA	CASGLSLNTEAFF	TGTGCTAGTGGTTTGTCACTGAACACTGAAGCTTTCTTT
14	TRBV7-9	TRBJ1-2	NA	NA	CASSLGADYYGYTF	TGTGCCAGCAGCTTAGGGGCAGACTACTATGGCTACACCTTC
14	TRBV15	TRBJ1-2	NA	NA	CATSRDSGPYGYTF	TGTGCCACCAGCAGAGATTCGGGGCCCTATGGCTACACCTTC
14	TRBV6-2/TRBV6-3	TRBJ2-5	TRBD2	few	CASSYPAGEETQYF	TGTGCCAGCAGTTACCCAGCGGGAGAAGAGACCCAGTACTTC
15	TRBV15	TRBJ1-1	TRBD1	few	CATSPLTGGDSEAFF	TGTGCCACCAGCCCACTTACAGGGGGTGACTCTGAAGCTTTCTTT